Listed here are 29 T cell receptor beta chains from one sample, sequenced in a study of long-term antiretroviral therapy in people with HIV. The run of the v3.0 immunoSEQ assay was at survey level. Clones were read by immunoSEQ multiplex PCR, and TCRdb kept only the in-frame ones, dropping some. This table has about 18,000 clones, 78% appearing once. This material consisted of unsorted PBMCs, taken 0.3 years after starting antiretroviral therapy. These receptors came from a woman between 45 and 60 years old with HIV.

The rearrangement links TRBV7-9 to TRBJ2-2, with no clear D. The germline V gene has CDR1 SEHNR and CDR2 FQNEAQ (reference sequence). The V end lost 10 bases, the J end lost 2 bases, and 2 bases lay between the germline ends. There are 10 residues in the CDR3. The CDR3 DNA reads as TGTGCCATCAACACCGGGGAGCTGTTTTTT. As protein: CAINTGELFF. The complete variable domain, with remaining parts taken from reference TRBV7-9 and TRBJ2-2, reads DTGVSQNPRHKITKRGQNVTFRCDPISEHNRLYWYRQTLGQGPEFLTYFQNEAQLEKSRLLSDRFSAERPKGSFSTLEIQRTEQGDSAMYLCAINTGELFFGEGSRLTVL.

CDR3 in amino acids: CASMGGGNTGELFF. The CDR3 DNA follows: TGTGCCAGCATGGGGGGCGGGAACACCGGGGAGCTGTTTTTT. The chain uses TRBV28 and TRBJ2-2, with D tentatively TRBD1 or TRBD2 (6 bases each). The V gene lost 7 bases and the J gene lost 1 base, with 10 bases spanning the gap. Germline assignment: CDR1 MDHEN and CDR2 SYDVKM. This CDR3 region has 14 residues. Together with reference TRBV28 and TRBJ2-2, the CDR3 gives the full variable domain: DVKVTQSSRYLVKRTGEKVFLECVQDMDHENMFWYRQDPGLGLRLIYFSYDVKMKEKGDIPEGYSVSREKKERFSLILESASTNQTSMYLCASMGGGNTGELFFGEGSRLTVL.

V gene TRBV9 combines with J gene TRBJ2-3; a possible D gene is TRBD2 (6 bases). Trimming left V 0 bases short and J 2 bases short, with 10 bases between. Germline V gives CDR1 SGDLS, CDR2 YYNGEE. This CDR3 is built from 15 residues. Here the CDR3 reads CASSVAGGYTDTQYF. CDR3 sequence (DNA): TGTGCCAGCAGCGTAGCCGGGGGTTACACAGATACGCAGTATTTT.

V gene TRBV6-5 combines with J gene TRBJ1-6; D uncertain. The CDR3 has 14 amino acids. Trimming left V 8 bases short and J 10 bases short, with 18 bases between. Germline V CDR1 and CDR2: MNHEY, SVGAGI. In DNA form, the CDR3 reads TGTGCCAGCGGTGTTTATCAGAGCAGCTCACCCCTCCACTTT. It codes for CASGVYQSSSPLHF.

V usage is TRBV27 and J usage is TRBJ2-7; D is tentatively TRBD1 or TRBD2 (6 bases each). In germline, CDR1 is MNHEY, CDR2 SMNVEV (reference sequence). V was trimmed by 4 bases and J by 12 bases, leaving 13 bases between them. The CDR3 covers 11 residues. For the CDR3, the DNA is TGTGCCAGCAGTTCCGGGGGCCAAGGGTACTTC. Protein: CASSSGGQGYF.

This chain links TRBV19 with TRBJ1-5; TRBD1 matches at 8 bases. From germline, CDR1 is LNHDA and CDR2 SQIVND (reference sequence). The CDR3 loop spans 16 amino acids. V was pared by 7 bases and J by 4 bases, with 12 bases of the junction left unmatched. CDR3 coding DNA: TGTGCCAGTACCCCCTCTAGGACAGGGAGAAATCAGCCCCAGCATTTT. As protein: CASTPSRTGRNQPQHF.

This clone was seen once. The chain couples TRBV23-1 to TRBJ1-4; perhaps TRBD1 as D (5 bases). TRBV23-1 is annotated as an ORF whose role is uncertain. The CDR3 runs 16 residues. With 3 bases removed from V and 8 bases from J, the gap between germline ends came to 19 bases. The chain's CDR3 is CASSHQGPGLKEKLFF. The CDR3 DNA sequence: TGCGCCAGCAGTCACCAGGGCCCTGGGCTGAAGGAAAAACTGTTTTTT.

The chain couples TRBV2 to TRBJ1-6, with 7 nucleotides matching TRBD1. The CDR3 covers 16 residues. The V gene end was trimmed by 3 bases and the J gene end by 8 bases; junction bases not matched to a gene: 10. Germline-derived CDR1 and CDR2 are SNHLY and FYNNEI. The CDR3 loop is CASSEQGDIRYSPLHF. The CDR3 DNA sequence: TGTGCCAGCAGTGAGCAGGGGGATATTAGGTATTCACCCCTCCACTTT.

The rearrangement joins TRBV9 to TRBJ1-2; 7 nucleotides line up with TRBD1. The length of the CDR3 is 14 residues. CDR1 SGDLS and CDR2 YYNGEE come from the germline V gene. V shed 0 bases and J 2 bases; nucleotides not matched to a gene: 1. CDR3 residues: CASSVGTGNYGYTF. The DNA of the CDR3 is TGTGCCAGCAGCGTAGGGACAGGCAACTATGGCTACACCTTC.

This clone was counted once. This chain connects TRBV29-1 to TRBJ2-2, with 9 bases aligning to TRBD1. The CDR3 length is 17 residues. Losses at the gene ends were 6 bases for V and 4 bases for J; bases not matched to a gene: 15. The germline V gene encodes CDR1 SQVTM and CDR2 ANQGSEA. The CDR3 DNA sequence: TGCAGCGTCCGTAAATCTACAGGGGGCGAGGGCACCGGGGAGCTGTTTTTT. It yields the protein CSVRKSTGGEGTGELFF.

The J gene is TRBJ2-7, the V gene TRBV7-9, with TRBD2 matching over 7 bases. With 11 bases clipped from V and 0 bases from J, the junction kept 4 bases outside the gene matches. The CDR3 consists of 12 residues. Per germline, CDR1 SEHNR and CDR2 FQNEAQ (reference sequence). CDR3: CAEGRDSYEQYF. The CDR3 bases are TGTGCCGAAGGGAGGGACTCCTACGAGCAGTACTTC.

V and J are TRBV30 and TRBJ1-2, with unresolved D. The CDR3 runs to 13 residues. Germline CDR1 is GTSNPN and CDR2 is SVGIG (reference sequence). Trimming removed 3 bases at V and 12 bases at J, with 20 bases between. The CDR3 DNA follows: TGTGCCTGGAGCCACCAAGTTCACATGTGGAACACCTTC. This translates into CAWSHQVHMWNTF. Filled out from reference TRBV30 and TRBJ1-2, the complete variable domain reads SQTIHQWPATLVQPVGSPLSLECTVEGTSNPNLYWYRQAAGRGLQLLFYSVGIGQISSEVPQNLSASRPQDRQFILSSKKLLLSDSGFYLCAWSHQVHMWNTFGSGTRLTVV.

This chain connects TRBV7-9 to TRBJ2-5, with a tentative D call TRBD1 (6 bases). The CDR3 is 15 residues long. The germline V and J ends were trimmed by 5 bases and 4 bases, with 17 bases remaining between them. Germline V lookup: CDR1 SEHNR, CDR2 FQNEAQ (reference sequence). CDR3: CASSHGQFEGETQYF. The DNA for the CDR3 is TGTGCCAGCAGCCACGGACAGTTTGAGGGAGAGACCCAGTACTTC.

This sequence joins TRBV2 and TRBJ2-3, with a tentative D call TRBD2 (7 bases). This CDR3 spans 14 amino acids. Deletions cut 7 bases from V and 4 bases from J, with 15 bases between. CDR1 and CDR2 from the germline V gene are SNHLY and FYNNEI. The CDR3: CASKVGGQSDTQYF. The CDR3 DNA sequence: TGTGCCAGCAAGGTCGGGGGGCAGTCAGATACGCAGTATTTT.

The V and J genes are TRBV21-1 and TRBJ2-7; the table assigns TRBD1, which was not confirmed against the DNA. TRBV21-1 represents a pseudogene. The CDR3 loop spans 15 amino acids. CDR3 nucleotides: TGTGCCAGCAGCAAAGCCGGGACAGGGGTTTTCGAGCAGTACGTC. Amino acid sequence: CASSKAGTGVFEQYV.

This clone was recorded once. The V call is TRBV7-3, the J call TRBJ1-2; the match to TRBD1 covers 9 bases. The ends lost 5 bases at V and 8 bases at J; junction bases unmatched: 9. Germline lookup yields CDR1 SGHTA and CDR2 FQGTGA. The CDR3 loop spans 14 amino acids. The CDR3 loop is CASSQTGGGGGYTF. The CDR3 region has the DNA TGTGCCAGCAGCCAGACAGGGGGTGGGGGAGGCTACACCTTC.

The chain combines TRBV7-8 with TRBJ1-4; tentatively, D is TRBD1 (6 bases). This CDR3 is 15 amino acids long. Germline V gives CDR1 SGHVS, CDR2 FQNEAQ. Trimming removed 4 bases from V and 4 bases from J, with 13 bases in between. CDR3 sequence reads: CASSSYRAGNEKLFF. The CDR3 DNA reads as TGTGCCAGCAGCTCCTACAGGGCTGGTAATGAAAAACTGTTTTTT.

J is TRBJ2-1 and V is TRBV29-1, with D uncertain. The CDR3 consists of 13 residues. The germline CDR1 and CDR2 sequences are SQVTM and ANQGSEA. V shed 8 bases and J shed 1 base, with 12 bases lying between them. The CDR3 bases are TGCAGCCAAAGACGGACGTCCTACAATGAGCAGTTCTTC. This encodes CSQRRTSYNEQFF.

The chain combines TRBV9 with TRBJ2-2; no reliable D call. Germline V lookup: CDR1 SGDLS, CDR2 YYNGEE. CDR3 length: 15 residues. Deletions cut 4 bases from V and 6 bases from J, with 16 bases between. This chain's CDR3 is CASSNPDRWAGELFF. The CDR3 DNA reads TGTGCCAGCAGCAACCCCGACCGGTGGGCCGGGGAGCTGTTTTTT.

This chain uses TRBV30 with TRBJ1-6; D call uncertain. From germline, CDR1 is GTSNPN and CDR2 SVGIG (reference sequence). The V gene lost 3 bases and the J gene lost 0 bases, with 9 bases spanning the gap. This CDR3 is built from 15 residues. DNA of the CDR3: TGTGCCTGGAGCAAAGGGAGCTCCTATAATTCACCCCTCCACTTT. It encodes CAWSKGSSYNSPLHF.

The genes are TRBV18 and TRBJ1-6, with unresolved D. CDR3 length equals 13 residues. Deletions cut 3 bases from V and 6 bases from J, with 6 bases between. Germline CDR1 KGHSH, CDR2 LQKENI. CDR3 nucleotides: TGTGCCAGCTCACCTTCTCCTAATTCACCCCTCCACTTT. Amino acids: CASSPSPNSPLHF.

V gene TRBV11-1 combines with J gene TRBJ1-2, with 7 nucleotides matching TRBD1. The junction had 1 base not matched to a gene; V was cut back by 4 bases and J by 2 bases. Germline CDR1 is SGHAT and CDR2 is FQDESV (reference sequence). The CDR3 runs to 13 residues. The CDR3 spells CASSSQGNYGYTF. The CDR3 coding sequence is TGTGCCAGCAGCTCACAGGGGAACTATGGCTACACCTTC.

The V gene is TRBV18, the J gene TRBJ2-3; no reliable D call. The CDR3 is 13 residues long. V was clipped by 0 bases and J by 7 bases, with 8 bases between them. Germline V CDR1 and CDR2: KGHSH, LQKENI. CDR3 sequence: CASSPPVAYTQYF. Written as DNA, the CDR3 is TGTGCCAGCTCACCACCGGTTGCATATACGCAGTATTTT.

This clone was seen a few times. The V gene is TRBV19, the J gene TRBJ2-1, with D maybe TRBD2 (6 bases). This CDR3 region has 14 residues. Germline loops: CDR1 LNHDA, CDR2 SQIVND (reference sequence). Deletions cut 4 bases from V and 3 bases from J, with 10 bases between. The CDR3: CASSTAGLYNEQFF. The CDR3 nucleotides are TGTGCCAGTAGTACCGCGGGACTCTACAATGAGCAGTTCTTC.

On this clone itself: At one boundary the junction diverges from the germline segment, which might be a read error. The CDR3, as DNA: TGTGCCTGGACCCCGCCAGGACGGGCGACCGGGGACTTT. Protein product: CAWTPPGRATGDF. This rearrangement joins TRBV30 to TRBJ1-1; D ambiguous. The CDR3 runs 13 residues. CDR1 and CDR2 (germline): GTSNPN, SVGIG (reference sequence).

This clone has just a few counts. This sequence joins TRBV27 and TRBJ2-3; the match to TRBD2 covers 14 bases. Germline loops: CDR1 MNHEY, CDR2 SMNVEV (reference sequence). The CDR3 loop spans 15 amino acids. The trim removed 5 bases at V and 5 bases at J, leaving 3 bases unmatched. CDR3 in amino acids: CASSLGLAGGDTQYF. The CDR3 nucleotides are TGTGCCAGCAGTCTAGGACTAGCGGGGGGAGATACGCAGTATTTT.

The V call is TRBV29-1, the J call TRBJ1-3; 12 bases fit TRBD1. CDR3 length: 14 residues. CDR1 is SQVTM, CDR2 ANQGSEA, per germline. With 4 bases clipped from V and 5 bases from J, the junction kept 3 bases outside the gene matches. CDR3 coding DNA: TGCAGCGTTGGGGACAGGGGGCTACGAAACACCATATATTTT. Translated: CSVGDRGLRNTIYF.

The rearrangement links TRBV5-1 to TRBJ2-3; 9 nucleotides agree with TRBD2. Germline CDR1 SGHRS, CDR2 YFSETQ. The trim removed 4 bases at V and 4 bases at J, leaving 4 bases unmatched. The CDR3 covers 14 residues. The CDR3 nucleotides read TGCGCCAGCAGCAAGGGACTAGCAGCAGATACGCAGTATTTT. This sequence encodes CASSKGLAADTQYF.

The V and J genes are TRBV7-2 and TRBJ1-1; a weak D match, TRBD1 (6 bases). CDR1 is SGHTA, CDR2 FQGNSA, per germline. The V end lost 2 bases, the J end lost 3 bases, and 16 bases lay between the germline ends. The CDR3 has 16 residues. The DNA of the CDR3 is TGTGCCAGCAGCTTAAGTGGTACGACAGGTTACACTGAAGCTTTCTTT. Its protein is CASSLSGTTGYTEAFF.